This T cell receptor (beta chain) emerged from a study of T cell responses to AZD1222 COVID-19 vaccine. On the study more broadly: Analysis merged second doses at about 4 or about 12 weeks. General observations from the study: It was only 6 or 7 AZD1222 recipients who were seropositive at baseline. After two AZD1222 doses, spike-specific TCR breadth and depth rose versus day 0.

This CDR3 has 16 residues. The V end lost 4 bases, the J end lost 1 base, and 16 bases lay between the germline ends. Germline loops: CDR1 SGHRS, CDR2 YFSETQ. The repertoire was sequenced with immunoSEQ multiplex PCR; TCRdb's copy has only in-frame clones and lacks some. Among 180,000 or so clones listed, roughly 94% were seen once. In the case of this clone: Antigen unknown.

Specimen: peripheral blood, collected on day 0 of AZD1222 vaccination. This clonotype was sampled from an adult in good health. This chain uses TRBV5-1 with TRBJ2-3; D remains ambiguous. The chain's CDR3 is CASSPGYSRGTDTQYF. The CDR3 DNA reads TGCGCCAGCAGCCCCGGATACTCCCGGGGCACAGATACGCAGTATTTT.